This T cell receptor beta chain comes out of a study of PD-1 blockade in classical Hodgkin lymphoma (dated by TCRdb to 2020 to 2022). General notes on the study: Nivolumab dosing was 3 mg/kg intravenously every 2 weeks, continuing until either disease progression or unacceptable toxicity. The study used CyTOF and TCR beta sequencing to define a peripheral blood immune signature of response to PD-1 blockade in classical Hodgkin lymphoma.

Genomic DNA was isolated using the Qiagen DNeasy kit from unsorted PBMCs as well as from negatively selected CD4+ and CD8+ fractions. TCR beta CDR3 regions were amplified by immunoSEQ multiplex PCR using primers annealing to V and J segments. A synthetic immune receptor repertoire was used to minimize amplification bias, and any residual bias was removed computationally once sequencing was done. On the study's bioinformatics: Repertoire diversity was quantified as the Shannon entropy index using custom Python scripts. The unsorted, CD4+ and CD8+ repertoires were each analyzed separately, with the exception of combined analyses, where CD4+ and CD8+ sequences were merged in silico. Clonal expansion was defined as at least a 2-fold frequency increase after treatment relative to C1D1, with a pseudocount of 0.5 for undetected baseline clones. Singleton clones were defined as clones with 0 or 1 copy at C1D1, and non-singleton clones were defined as clones with 2 or more copies. Clones expanded in unsorted samples were labelled as CD4+, CD8+ or unknown by matching protein sequences in sorted samples from the same patient. Wilcoxon tests were applied to paired samples to test diversity changes from C1D1 to C4D1. The immuneACCESS repertoire file appears here via TCRdb, limited to in-frame rearrangements. These files lack a portion of the clones; in checked studies, under half of the deficit traces to unresolved V genes, and the cause of the others is not known. The V and J calls and the clone size are those of that table, but D and trimming were determined from the DNA. Within this sample are around 57,000 clones, with 86% of them counted one time only. The biggest ten clones account for 6.5% to 8% of the sample.

The CDR3 measures 17 amino acids from cysteine to phenylalanine. Only the CDR3 portion is preserved as DNA: 51 bases, with reading frame beginning at the first base. For CDR1 and CDR2, the germline V gene lists KGHSH and LQKENI. Ends trimmed: V by 1 base, J by 1 base; bases unmatched to a gene: 2. The study at large found these results: CD4+ but not CD8+ TCR diversity rose significantly by C4D1 (p=0.0027 vs p=0.16), most apparent in complete responders (p=0.02). Newly diagnosed patients were reported to have lower baseline TCR diversity than healthy donors, and relapsed/refractory patients were reported to have lower baseline TCR diversity still. Diversity was lower in patients who began nivolumab less than 1 year after ASCT, so these patients were left out of later analyses to avoid confounding by immune reconstitution. Among trial patients, those achieving complete response had baseline diversity similar to that of newly diagnosed patients, while diversity was significantly lower in partial responders and progressors. The study was restricted to a single clinical trial cohort, and the causes of repertoire differences, possibly disease activity or prior therapy, were left undefined.

To note about this clone: The antigen it recognizes is unknown. No per-base quality is available; no much larger clone lies one base away.

This specimen's time point label, per the study, means: cycle 4 day 1 (C4D1), after about 6 weeks of nivolumab. Every trial patient had relapsed after autologous stem cell transplantation, and cohorts A, B and C differed in prior brentuximab vedotin exposure. The trial cohort comprised 56 patients with relapsed/refractory classical Hodgkin lymphoma whose best overall responses were complete response, partial response or progressive disease. In the multi-cohort phase II CheckMate 205 trial, trial patients received single-agent nivolumab. An independent review committee assessed best overall response by applying the 2007 International Working Group response criteria. PBMCs from the trial were collected at three points: immediately before nivolumab initiation (C1D1), and during therapy at cycle 2 day 1 and cycle 4 day 1. Peripheral blood was collected in 8 mL Vacutainer Cell Preparation Tubes, from which PBMCs were isolated by centrifugation and then cryopreserved.

The V and J segments used are TRBV18 and TRBJ2-3, with 13 central nucleotides matching TRBD2. The sequence derives from a human donor with classical Hodgkin lymphoma. Source: peripheral blood mononuclear cells (PBMCs), taken before the fourth cycle of nivolumab. The DNA is as follows: TGTGCCAGCTCACCACGAGGACTAGCGGGGGGCACAGATACGCAGTATTTT. This gives the protein CASSPRGLAGGTDTQYF.